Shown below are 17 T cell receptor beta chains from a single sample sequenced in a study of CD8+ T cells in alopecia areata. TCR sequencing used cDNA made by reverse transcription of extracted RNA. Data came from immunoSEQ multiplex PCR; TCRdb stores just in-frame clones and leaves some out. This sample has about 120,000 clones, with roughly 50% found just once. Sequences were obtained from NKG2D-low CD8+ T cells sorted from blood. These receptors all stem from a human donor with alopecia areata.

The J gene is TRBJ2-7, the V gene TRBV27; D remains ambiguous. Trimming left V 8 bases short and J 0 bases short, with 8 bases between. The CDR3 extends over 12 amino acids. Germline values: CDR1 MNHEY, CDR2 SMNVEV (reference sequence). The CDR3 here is CASGYGSYEQYF. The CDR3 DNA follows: TGTGCCAGCGGTTACGGCTCCTACGAGCAGTACTTC.

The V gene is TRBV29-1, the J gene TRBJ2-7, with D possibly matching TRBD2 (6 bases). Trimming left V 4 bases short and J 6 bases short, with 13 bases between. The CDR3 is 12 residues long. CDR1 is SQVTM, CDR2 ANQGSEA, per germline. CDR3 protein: CSVVRGDFEQYF. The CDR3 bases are TGCAGCGTTGTACGCGGGGACTTCGAGCAGTACTTC.

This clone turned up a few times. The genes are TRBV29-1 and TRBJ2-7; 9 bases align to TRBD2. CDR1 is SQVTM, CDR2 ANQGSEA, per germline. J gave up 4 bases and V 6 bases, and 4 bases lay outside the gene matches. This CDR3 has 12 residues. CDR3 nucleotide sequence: TGCAGCGTATTAGCGGGAGAATACGAGCAGTACTTC. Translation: CSVLAGEYEQYF.

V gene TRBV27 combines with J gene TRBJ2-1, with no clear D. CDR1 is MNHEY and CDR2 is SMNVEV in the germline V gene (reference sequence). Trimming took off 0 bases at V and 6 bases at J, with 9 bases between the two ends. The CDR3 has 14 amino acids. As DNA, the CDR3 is TGTGCCAGCAGTTTATCGAAAGGGTTCAATGAGCAGTTCTTC. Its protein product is CASSLSKGFNEQFF.

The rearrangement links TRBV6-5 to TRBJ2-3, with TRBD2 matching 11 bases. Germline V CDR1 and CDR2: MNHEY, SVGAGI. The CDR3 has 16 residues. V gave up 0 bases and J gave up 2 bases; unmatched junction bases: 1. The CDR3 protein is CASSYSLAGDTDTQYF. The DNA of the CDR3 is TGTGCCAGCAGTTACTCACTAGCGGGGGACACAGATACGCAGTATTTT.

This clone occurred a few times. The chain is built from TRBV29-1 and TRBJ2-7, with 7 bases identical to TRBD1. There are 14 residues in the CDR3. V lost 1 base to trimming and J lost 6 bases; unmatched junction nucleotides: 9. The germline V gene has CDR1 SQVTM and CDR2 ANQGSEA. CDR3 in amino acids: CSVEGLGQSGEQYF. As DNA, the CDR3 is TGCAGCGTTGAAGGCCTGGGACAGTCCGGCGAGCAGTACTTC.

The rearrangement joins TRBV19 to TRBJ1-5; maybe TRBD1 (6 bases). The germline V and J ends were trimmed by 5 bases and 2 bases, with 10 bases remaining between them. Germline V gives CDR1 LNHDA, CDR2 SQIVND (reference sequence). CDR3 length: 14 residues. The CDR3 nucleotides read TGTGCCAGTAGTTACAGGGCCGGCAATCAGCCCCAGCATTTT. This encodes CASSYRAGNQPQHF. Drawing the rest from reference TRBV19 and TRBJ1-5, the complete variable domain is DGGITQSPKYLFRKEGQNVTLSCEQNLNHDAMYWYRQDPGQGLRLIYYSQIVNDFQKGDIAEGYSVSREKKESFPLTVTSAQKNPTAFYLCASSYRAGNQPQHFGDGTRLSIL.

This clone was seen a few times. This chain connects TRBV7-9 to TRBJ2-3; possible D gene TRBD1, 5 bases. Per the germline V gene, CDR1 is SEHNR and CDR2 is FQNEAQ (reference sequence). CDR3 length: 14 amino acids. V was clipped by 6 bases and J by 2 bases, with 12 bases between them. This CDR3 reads CASRKGEITDTQYF. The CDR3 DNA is TGTGCCAGCAGAAAAGGGGAAATCACAGATACGCAGTATTTT.

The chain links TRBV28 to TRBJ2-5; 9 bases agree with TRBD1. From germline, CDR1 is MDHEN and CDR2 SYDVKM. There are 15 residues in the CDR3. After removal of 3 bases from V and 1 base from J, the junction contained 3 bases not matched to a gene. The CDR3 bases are TGTGCCAGCAGTTTTGCGGACAGGGGCCAAGAGACCCAGTACTTC. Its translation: CASSFADRGQETQYF.

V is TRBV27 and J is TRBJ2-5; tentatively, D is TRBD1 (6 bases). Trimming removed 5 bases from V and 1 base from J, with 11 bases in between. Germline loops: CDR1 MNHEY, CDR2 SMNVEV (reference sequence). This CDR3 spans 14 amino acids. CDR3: CASSAPDSQETQYF. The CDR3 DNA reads TGTGCCAGCAGTGCCCCGGACAGCCAAGAGACCCAGTACTTC.

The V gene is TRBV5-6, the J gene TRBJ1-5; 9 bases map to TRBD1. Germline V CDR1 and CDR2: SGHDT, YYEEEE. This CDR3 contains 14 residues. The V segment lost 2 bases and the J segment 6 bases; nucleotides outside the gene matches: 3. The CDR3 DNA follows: TGTGCCAGCAGCTTTGGGACAGGGCTTCAGCCCCAGCATTTT. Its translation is CASSFGTGLQPQHF.

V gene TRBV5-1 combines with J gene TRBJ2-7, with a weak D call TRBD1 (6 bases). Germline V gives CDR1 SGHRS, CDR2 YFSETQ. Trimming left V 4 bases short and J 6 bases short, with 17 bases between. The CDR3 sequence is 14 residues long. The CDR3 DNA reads TGCGCCAGCAGCGGACAAACAGGGTCCCTCGAGCAGTACTTC. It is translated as CASSGQTGSLEQYF.

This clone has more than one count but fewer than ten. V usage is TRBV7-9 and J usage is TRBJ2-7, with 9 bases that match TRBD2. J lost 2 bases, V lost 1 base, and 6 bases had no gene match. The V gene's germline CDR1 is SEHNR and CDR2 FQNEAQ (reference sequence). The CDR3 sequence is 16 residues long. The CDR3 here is CASSLVLAGSTYEQYF. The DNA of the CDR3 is TGTGCCAGCAGCTTAGTTCTAGCGGGGAGTACCTACGAGCAGTACTTC.

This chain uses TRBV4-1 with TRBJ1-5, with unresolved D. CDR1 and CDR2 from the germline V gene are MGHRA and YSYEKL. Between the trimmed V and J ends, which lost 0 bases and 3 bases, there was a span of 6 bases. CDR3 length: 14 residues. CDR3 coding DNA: TGCGCCAGCAGCCAAGATTGGACCAATCAGCCCCAGCATTTT. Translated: CASSQDWTNQPQHF.

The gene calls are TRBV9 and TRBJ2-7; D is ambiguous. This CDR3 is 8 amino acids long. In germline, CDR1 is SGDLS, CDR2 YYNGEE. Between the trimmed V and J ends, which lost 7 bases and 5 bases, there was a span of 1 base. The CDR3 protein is CASDEQYF. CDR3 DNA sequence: TGTGCCAGCGACGAGCAGTACTTC.

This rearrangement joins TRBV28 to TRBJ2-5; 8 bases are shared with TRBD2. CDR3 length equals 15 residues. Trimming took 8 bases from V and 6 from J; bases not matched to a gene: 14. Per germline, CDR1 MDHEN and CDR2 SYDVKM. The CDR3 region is CASGTAGERLQTQYF. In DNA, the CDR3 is TGTGCCAGCGGAACAGCGGGGGAACGACTTCAGACCCAGTACTTC.

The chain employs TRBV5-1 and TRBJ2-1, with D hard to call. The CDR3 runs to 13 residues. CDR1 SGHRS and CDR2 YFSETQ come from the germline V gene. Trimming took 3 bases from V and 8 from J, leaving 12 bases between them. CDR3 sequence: CASSWSSQYEQFF. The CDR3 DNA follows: TGCGCCAGCAGCTGGTCTTCCCAATATGAGCAGTTCTTC.